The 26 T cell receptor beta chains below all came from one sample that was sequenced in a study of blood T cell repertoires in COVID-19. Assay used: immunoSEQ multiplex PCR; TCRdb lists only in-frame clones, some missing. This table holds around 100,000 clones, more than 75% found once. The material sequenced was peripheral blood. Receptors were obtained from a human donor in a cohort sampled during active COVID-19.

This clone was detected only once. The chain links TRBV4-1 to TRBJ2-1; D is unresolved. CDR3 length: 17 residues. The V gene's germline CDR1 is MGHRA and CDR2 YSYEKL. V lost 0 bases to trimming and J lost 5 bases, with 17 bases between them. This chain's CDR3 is CASSQDFVSYANNEQFF. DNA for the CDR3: TGCGCCAGCAGCCAAGATTTTGTGTCCTACGCGAACAATGAGCAGTTCTTC.

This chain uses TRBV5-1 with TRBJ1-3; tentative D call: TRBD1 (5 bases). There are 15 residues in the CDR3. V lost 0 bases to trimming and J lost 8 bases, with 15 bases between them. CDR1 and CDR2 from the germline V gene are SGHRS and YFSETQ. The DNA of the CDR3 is TGCGCCAGCAGCTTGGGAATGGGGGGATTTGACACCATATATTTT. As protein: CASSLGMGGFDTIYF.

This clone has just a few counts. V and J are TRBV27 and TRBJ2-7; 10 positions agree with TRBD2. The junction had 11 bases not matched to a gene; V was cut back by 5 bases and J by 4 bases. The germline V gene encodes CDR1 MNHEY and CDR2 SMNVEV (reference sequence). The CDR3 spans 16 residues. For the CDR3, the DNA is TGTGCCAGCAGTCCCAGAGCTAGCGGGAGAGGGTACGAGCAGTACTTC. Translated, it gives CASSPRASGRGYEQYF.

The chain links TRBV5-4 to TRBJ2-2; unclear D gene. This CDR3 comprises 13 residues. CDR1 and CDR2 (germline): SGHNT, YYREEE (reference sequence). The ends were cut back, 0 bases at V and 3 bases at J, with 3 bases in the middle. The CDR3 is CASSLAHTGELFF. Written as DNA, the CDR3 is TGTGCCAGCAGCTTGGCTCACACCGGGGAGCTGTTTTTT.

CDR3 nucleotide sequence: TGTGCCAGCAGCCAGGGACAGGGGGCGAACGGGGAGCTGTTTTTT. Translating it yields CASSQGQGANGELFF. The rearrangement links TRBV3-1 (or the pseudogene TRBV3-2) to TRBJ2-2, with TRBD1 matching over 12 bases. Germline CDR1 reads LGHDT; CDR2 reads YNNKEL (reference sequence). The CDR3 extends over 15 amino acids. The V and J ends lost 3 bases and 7 bases, in that order; junction bases with no gene match: 3.

The CDR3 spells CASSLGTVNSNQPQHF. The CDR3 coding sequence is TGTGCCAGCAGCCTGGGGACAGTTAATAGCAATCAGCCCCAGCATTTT. The chain is built from TRBV5-6 and TRBJ1-5; 7 bases map to TRBD1. V was pared by 4 bases and J by 0 bases, with 7 bases of the junction left unmatched. Germline V gives CDR1 SGHDT, CDR2 YYEEEE. The CDR3 extends over 16 amino acids.

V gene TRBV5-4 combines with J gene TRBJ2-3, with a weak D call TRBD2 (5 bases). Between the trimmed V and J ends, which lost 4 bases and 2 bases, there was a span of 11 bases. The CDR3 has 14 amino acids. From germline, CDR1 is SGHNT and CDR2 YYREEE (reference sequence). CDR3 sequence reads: CASSPLAFTDTQYF. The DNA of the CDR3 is TGTGCCAGCAGCCCTCTAGCTTTCACAGATACGCAGTATTTT.

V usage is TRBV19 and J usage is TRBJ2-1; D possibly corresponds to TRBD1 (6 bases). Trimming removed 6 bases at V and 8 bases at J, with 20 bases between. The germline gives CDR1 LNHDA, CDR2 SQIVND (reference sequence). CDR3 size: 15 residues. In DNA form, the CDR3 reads TGTGCCAGTAGCCTCGGACAGTCGAAGCTTGATGAGCAGTTCTTC. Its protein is CASSLGQSKLDEQFF.

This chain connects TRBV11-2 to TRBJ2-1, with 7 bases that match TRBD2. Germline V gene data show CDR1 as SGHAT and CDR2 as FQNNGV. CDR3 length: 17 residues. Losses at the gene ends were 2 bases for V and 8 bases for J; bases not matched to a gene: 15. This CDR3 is CASSLFTSGGRFHEQFF. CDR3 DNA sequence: TGTGCCAGCAGCTTATTCACGTCAGGCGGGAGATTCCATGAGCAGTTCTTC.

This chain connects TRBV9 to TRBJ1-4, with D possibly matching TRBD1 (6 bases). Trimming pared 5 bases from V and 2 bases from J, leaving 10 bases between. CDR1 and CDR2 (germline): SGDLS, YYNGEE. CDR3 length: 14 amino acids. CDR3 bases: TGTGCCAGCAGTCAGGACAGTACTAATGAAAAACTGTTTTTT. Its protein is CASSQDSTNEKLFF.

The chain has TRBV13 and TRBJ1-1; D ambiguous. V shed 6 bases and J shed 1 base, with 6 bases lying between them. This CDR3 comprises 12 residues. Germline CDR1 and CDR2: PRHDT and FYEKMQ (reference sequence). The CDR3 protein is CASRHKNTEAFF. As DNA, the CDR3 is TGTGCCAGCAGGCACAAGAACACTGAAGCTTTCTTT.

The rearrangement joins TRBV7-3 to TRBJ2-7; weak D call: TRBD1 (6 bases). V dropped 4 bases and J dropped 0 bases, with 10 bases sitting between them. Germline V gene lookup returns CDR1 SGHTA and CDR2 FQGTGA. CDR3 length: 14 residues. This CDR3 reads CASSSDRYSYEQYF. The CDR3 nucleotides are TGTGCCAGCAGCTCAGACAGGTACTCCTACGAGCAGTACTTC. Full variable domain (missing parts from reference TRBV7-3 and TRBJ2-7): GAGVSQTPSNKVTEKGKYVELRCDPISGHTALYWYRQSLGQGPEFLIYFQGTGAADDSGLPNDRFFAVRPEGSVSTLKIQRTERGDSAVYLCASSSDRYSYEQYFGPGTRLTVT.

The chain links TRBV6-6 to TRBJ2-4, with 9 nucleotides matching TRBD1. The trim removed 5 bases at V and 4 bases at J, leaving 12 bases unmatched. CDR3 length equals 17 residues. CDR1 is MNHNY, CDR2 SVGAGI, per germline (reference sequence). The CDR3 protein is CASSPGRDRALKNIQYF. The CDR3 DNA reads TGTGCCAGCAGTCCCGGCCGGGACAGGGCCCTTAAAAACATTCAGTACTTC.

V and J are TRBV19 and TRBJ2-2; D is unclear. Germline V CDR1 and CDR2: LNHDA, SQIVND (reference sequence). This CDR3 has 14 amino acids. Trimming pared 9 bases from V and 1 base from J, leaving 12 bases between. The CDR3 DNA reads TGTGCCAGCACCCCCGGCGGGAACACCGGGGAGCTGTTTTTT. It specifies CASTPGGNTGELFF.

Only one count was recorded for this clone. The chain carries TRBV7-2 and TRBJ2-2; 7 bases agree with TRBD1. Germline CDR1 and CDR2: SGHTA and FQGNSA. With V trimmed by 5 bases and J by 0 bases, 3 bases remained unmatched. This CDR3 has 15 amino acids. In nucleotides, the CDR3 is TGTGCCAGCAGCCCCGACAGGGCGAACACCGGGGAGCTGTTTTTT. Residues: CASSPDRANTGELFF.

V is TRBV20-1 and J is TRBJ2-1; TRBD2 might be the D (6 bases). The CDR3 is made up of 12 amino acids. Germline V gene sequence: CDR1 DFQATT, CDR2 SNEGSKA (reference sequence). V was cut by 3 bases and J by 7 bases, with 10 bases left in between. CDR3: CSASREQNEQFF. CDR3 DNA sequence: TGCAGTGCTAGTCGGGAGCAAAATGAGCAGTTCTTC.

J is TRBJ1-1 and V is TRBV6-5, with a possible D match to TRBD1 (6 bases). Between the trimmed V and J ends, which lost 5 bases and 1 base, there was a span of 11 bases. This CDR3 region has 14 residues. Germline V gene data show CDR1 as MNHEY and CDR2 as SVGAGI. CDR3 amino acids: CASSRDNANTEAFF. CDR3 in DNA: TGTGCCAGCAGTCGGGACAATGCGAACACTGAAGCTTTCTTT.

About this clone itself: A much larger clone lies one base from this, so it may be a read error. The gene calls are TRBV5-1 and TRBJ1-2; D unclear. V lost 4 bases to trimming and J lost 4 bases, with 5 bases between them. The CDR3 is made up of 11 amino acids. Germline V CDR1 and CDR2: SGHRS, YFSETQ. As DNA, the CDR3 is TGCGCCAGCAGCGGAGCCTATGGCTACACCTTC. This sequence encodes CASSGAYGYTF. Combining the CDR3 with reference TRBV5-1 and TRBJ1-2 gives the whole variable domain KAGVTQTPRYLIKTRGQQVTLSCSPISGHRSVSWYQQTPGQGLQFLFEYFSETQRNKGNFPGRFSGRQFSNSRSEMNVSTLELGDSALYLCASSGAYGYTFGSGTRLTVV.

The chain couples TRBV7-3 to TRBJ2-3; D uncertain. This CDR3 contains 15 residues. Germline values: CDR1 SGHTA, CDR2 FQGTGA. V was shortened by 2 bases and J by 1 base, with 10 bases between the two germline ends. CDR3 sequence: CASSLERSGTDTQYF. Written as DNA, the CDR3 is TGTGCCAGCAGCTTAGAACGGTCGGGCACAGATACGCAGTATTTT.

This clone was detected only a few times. The CDR3: CASSFQGNYGYTF. In DNA, the CDR3 is TGTGCCAGCAGCTTTCAGGGGAACTATGGCTACACCTTC. The genes are TRBV7-9 and TRBJ1-2; maybe TRBD1 (6 bases). Per germline, CDR1 SEHNR and CDR2 FQNEAQ (reference sequence). Trimming removed 3 bases from V and 2 bases from J, with 7 bases in between. This CDR3 is 13 amino acids long. Complete variable domain (other parts from reference TRBV7-9 and TRBJ1-2): DTGVSQNPRHKITKRGQNVTFRCDPISEHNRLYWYRQTLGQGPEFLTYFQNEAQLEKSRLLSDRFSAERPKGSFSTLEIQRTEQGDSAMYLCASSFQGNYGYTFGSGTRLTVV.

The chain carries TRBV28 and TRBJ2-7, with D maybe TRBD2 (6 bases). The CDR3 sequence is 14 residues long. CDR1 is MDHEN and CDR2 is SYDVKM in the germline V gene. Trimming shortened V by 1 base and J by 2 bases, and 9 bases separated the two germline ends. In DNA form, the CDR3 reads TGTGCCAGCAGTTTATCGGCGGGAACCTACGAGCAGTACTTC. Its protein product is CASSLSAGTYEQYF.

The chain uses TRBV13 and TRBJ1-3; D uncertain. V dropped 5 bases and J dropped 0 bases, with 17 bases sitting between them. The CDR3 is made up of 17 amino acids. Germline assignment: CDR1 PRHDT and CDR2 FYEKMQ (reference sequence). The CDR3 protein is CASSTPTARDSGNTIYF. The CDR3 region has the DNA TGTGCCAGCAGCACACCAACCGCTCGGGACTCTGGAAACACCATATATTTT.

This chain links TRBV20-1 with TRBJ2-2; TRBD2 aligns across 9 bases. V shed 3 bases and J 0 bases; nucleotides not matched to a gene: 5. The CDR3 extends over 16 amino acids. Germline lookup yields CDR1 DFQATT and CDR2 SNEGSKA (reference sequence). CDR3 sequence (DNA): TGCAGTGCTAGTAACCTAGCGGGAACGAACACCGGGGAGCTGTTTTTT. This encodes CSASNLAGTNTGELFF.

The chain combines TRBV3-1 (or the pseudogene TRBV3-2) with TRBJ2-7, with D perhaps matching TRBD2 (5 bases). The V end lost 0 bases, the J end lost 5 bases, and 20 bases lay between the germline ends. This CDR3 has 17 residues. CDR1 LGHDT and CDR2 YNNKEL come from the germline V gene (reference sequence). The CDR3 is CASSQDLGGLRSHEQYF. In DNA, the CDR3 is TGTGCCAGCAGCCAAGATCTCGGAGGCCTCCGGTCTCACGAGCAGTACTTC.

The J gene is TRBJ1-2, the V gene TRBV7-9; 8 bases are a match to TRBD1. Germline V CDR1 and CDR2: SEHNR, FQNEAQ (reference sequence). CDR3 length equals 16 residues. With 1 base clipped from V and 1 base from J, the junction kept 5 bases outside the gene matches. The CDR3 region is CASSLGYGQGNYGYTF. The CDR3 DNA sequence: TGTGCCAGCAGCTTAGGATACGGACAGGGTAACTATGGCTACACCTTC.

CDR3 in DNA: TGTGCCAGCAGCTTAGTAGGGCAGGGAGGCACTGAAGCTTTCTTT. Its protein product is CASSLVGQGGTEAFF. The V gene is TRBV11-2, the J gene TRBJ1-1; a weak D match, TRBD1 (5 bases). The CDR3 covers 15 residues. V gave up 1 base and J gave up 4 bases, with 13 bases separating them. Germline V lookup: CDR1 SGHAT, CDR2 FQNNGV.